The 19 T cell receptor beta chains below come from one sample, sequenced in a study of breast tumors, draining lymph nodes, adjacent tissues listed by TCRdb under 2016. Lymph node samples were obtained from the axillary draining lymph nodes of breast cancer patients. Library construction relied on multiplex PCR. The reads were generated on an Illumina HiSeq 2000. Starting from the raw public reads, TCRdb applied fastp trimming at Q25, assembled clones with MiXCR and retained in-frame beta chains. Under each unique CDR3 protein, matching rows form one entry showing the most common genes and DNA. The sample yields about 230,000 distinct CDR3 sequences; roughly 32% were counted once. 1.3% to 1.5% of the sample lies in the top ten. The sequenced sample consisted of axillary lymph node tissue. These receptors came from a female donor with breast cancer. Some clones in this sample may be carry-over from other donors' samples.

In this sample, this clonotype turned up many times. The chain joins TRBV5-5 to TRBJ2-7; D is uncertain. V was clipped by 1 base and J by 7 bases, with 6 bases between them. Germline V lookup: CDR1 SGHKS, CDR2 YYEKEE (reference sequence). The CDR3 loop spans 11 amino acids. The CDR3 coding sequence is TGTGCCAGCAGCTTGCTTGGGGAGCAGTACTTC. It codes for CASSLLGEQYF.

V and J are TRBV5-4 and TRBJ2-5; D might be TRBD2 (6 bases). The germline V and J ends were trimmed by 0 bases and 7 bases, with 19 bases remaining between them. CDR1 is SGHNT and CDR2 is YYREEE in the germline V gene (reference sequence). CDR3 length: 16 residues. The CDR3 loop is CASSLEASAPDGTQYF. The CDR3 region has the DNA TGTGCCAGCAGCTTGGAGGCTAGCGCGCCTGACGGGACCCAGTACTTC.

This clonotype came up many times. The V call is TRBV19, the J call TRBJ2-2; TRBD1 might be the D (5 bases). The germline V gene encodes CDR1 LNHDA and CDR2 SQIVND (reference sequence). V shed 5 bases and J shed 6 bases, with 7 bases lying between them. This CDR3 contains 12 residues. The CDR3 DNA reads as TGTGCCAGTAGTTTACAGGCCGGGGAGCTGTTTTTT. It is translated as CASSLQAGELFF.

This clonotype showed up many times. J is TRBJ1-2 and V is TRBV30; D is unresolved. The length of the CDR3 is 16 residues. The V gene's germline CDR1 is GTSNPN and CDR2 SVGIG (reference sequence). The ends were cut back, 1 base at V and 4 bases at J, with 19 bases in the middle. DNA for the CDR3: TGTGCCTGGAGTGCCCGTTTGGGAGTAGGGTCCTATGGCTACACCTTC. Translated, it gives CAWSARLGVGSYGYTF. Full variable domain (remainder filled in from reference TRBV30 and TRBJ1-2): SQTIHQWPATLVQPVGSPLSLECTVEGTSNPNLYWYRQAAGRGLQLLFYSVGIGQISSEVPQNLSASRPQDRQFILSSKKLLLSDSGFYLCAWSARLGVGSYGYTFGSGTRLTVV.

This clonotype was found many times. This sequence joins TRBV30 and TRBJ2-7; TRBD2 aligns across 10 bases. V lost 4 bases and J lost 0; bases outside the gene matches: 0. The CDR3 runs to 13 residues. CDR1 GTSNPN and CDR2 SVGIG come from the germline V gene (reference sequence). The CDR3 coding sequence is TGTGCCTGGACTAGCGGGGGCTCCTACGAGCAGTACTTC. Residues: CAWTSGGSYEQYF. Looking up the rest from reference TRBV30 and TRBJ2-7 gives the full variable domain: SQTIHQWPATLVQPVGSPLSLECTVEGTSNPNLYWYRQAAGRGLQLLFYSVGIGQISSEVPQNLSASRPQDRQFILSSKKLLLSDSGFYLCAWTSGGSYEQYFGPGTRLTVT.

This clonotype was recorded many times. The rearrangement links TRBV19 to TRBJ2-2; the match to TRBD2 covers 9 bases. V shed 4 bases, J shed 5 bases, and the junction held 8 bases outside the gene matches. The germline V gene encodes CDR1 LNHDA and CDR2 SQIVND (reference sequence). The CDR3 contains 16 residues. The DNA of the CDR3 is TGTGCCAGTAGTAGTCCCTCGACTAGCGGTACCGGGGAGCTGTTTTTT. Residues: CASSSPSTSGTGELFF.

This clonotype was recorded many times. V and J are TRBV11-3 and TRBJ2-1; 7 bases fit TRBD2. CDR1 is SGHNT and CDR2 is YENEEA in the germline V gene. The trim removed 7 bases at V and 4 bases at J, leaving 4 bases unmatched. The CDR3 consists of 13 residues. The CDR3 region is CASTAGGYNEQFF. In nucleotides, the CDR3 is TGTGCCAGCACCGCCGGGGGGTACAATGAGCAGTTCTTC.

This clonotype was observed many times. The gene calls are TRBV4-1 and TRBJ2-1, with 11 nucleotides matching TRBD2. The CDR3 is 17 amino acids. The V gene's germline CDR1 is MGHRA and CDR2 YSYEKL. V was pared by 4 bases and J by 6 bases, with 11 bases of the junction left unmatched. CDR3 protein: CASSPRTSGRGGNEQFF. In nucleotides, the CDR3 is TGCGCCAGCAGCCCCAGAACTAGCGGGAGAGGTGGCAATGAGCAGTTCTTC.

This clonotype was observed at least ten times. The V gene is TRBV11-1, the J gene TRBJ2-1, with D unclear. CDR3 length: 16 residues. V was clipped by 5 bases and J by 0 bases, with 14 bases between them. Germline values: CDR1 SGHAT, CDR2 FQDESV (reference sequence). CDR3 nucleotides: TGTGCCAGCAGCCCTAGAGCCTTAAGCTCCTACAATGAGCAGTTCTTC. Protein product: CASSPRALSSYNEQFF. Supplemented by reference TRBV11-1 and TRBJ2-1, the full variable domain reads EAEVAQSPRYKITEKSQAVAFWCDPISGHATLYWYRQILGQGPELLVQFQDESVVDDSQLPKDRFSAERLKGVDSTLKIQPAELGDSAMYLCASSPRALSSYNEQFFGPGTRLTVL.

This clonotype was seen at least ten times. The chain employs TRBV5-1 and TRBJ1-5; D gene uncertain. In germline, CDR1 is SGHRS, CDR2 YFSETQ. V lost 4 bases to trimming and J lost 5 bases, with 13 bases between them. The CDR3 is 14 amino acids. For the CDR3, the DNA is TGCGCCAGCAGCCTATCGGGAAGGGATCAGCCCCAGCATTTT. Protein: CASSLSGRDQPQHF.

The chain recombines TRBV2 with TRBJ1-6; TRBD1 might be the D (5 bases). The CDR3 length is 14 residues. V was cut by 9 bases and J by 6 bases, with 15 bases left in between. The germline V gene encodes CDR1 SNHLY and CDR2 FYNNEI. The CDR3 loop is CASGASRSNSPLHF. In DNA form, the CDR3 reads TGTGCCAGTGGGGCCAGTCGTTCTAATTCACCCCTCCACTTT.

The sample holds many counts of this clonotype. This chain uses TRBV7-2 with TRBJ1-2, with D uncertain. The CDR3 consists of 16 residues. Germline V gene data show CDR1 as SGHTA and CDR2 as FQGNSA. Trimming stripped 5 bases from V and 0 bases from J, with 16 bases between. The CDR3 spells CASSPPFTDSNYGYTF. The CDR3 nucleotides are TGTGCCAGCAGCCCCCCGTTCACAGATTCTAACTATGGCTACACCTTC.

Many counts were recorded for this clonotype. J is TRBJ2-1 and V is TRBV11-2; D is perhaps TRBD2 (5 bases). V gave up 1 base and J gave up 7 bases, with 14 bases separating them. CDR3 length: 15 residues. Germline V gene data show CDR1 as SGHAT and CDR2 as FQNNGV. The CDR3 bases are TGTGCCAGCAGCTTAGGGGCGGGTTCGGAAAATGAGCAGTTCTTC. This gives the protein CASSLGAGSENEQFF.

This clonotype appeared many times. This rearrangement joins TRBV19 to TRBJ2-3, with TRBD2 matching 7 bases. Germline-derived CDR1 and CDR2 are LNHDA and SQIVND (reference sequence). CDR3 size: 14 residues. V was pared by 3 bases and J by 4 bases, with 4 bases of the junction left unmatched. This chain's CDR3 is CASSIGGSADTQYF. CDR3 DNA: TGTGCCAGTAGTATCGGGGGGAGCGCAGATACGCAGTATTTT.

This clonotype was seen at least ten times. V gene TRBV10-3 combines with J gene TRBJ1-1, with 7 bases aligning to TRBD1. J lost 0 bases, V lost 3 bases, and 4 bases had no gene match. The CDR3 contains 15 residues. Germline-derived CDR1 and CDR2 are ENHRY and SYGVKD. The CDR3 loop is CAISERGGLNTEAFF. The CDR3 DNA reads TGTGCCATCAGTGAAAGAGGGGGCCTGAACACTGAAGCTTTCTTT.

This clonotype was counted at least ten times. The chain recombines TRBV6-1 with TRBJ1-2; D call uncertain. The CDR3 covers 14 residues. V dropped 1 base and J dropped 4 bases, with 10 bases sitting between them. Germline values: CDR1 MNHNS, CDR2 SASEGT. CDR3: CASSEVGHPYGYTF. In DNA, the CDR3 is TGTGCCAGCAGTGAAGTGGGTCACCCCTATGGCTACACCTTC.

This clonotype showed up just once. CDR3 loop: CATSSAGERTYEQYF. The CDR3 coding sequence is TGTGCCACCAGTTCTGCGGGAGAACGGACCTACGAGCAGTACTTC. The J gene is TRBJ2-7, the V gene TRBV15; TRBD2 aligns across 7 bases. Germline V gene data show CDR1 as LNHNV and CDR2 as YYDKDF (reference sequence). The ends lost 6 bases at V and 2 bases at J; junction bases unmatched: 10. This CDR3 is built from 15 residues.

This clonotype showed up many times. This rearrangement joins TRBV5-8 to TRBJ1-3; TRBD1 might be the D (5 bases). CDR1 and CDR2 (germline): SGHTS, YDEGEE. The CDR3 is 15 residues long. V lost 4 bases to trimming and J lost 3 bases, with 14 bases between them. The CDR3 reads CASSPGARGGNTIYF. In DNA, the CDR3 is TGTGCCAGCAGCCCTGGAGCAAGGGGTGGAAACACCATATATTTT.

This clonotype has just a few counts. A much bigger clone sits one base away, suggesting this may be a read error. The rearrangement joins TRBV9 to TRBJ2-1, with 8 bases identical to TRBD2. The CDR3 runs to 15 residues. Germline-derived CDR1 and CDR2 are SGDLS and YYNGEE. The CDR3 nucleotides are TGTGCCAGCACCCGCGGCGGGACTAGGGCGAATGAGCCGTTCTTC. Protein product: CASTRGGTRANEPFF.